The clone carrying this T cell receptor (beta chain) was seen only a few times. cDNA reverse transcribed from extracted RNA served as the sequencing template. Some clones are missing from TCRdb's copy, which holds only in-frame ones; the method was immunoSEQ multiplex PCR. The table lists around 270,000 clones, 58% of them singletons. Germline CDR1 SQVTM, CDR2 ANQGSEA. The CDR3 contains 12 residues. Sample treatment: oral pan-JAK inhibitor, 5-10 mg twice daily. This entry comes from a study of CD8+ T cells in alopecia areata. The TCR sequence derives from a human donor with alopecia areata. The gene calls are TRBV29-1 and TRBJ2-3; D remains unclear. The sequencing here drew on CD4+ T cells sorted from blood, taken at week 24, from a patient treated with tofacitinib. Here the CDR3 reads CNAATVRDTQYF. DNA for the CDR3: TGCAATGCAGCCACGGTTCGGGATACGCAGTATTTT.